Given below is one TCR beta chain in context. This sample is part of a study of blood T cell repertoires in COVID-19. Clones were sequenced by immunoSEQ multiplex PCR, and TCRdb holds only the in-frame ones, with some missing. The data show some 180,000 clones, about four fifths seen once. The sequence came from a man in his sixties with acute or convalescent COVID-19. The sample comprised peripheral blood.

CDR3 sequence: CASSQADGGPSYEQYF. The CDR3 bases are TGTGCCAGCAGCCAAGCGGACGGCGGGCCGTCCTACGAGCAGTACTTC. V usage is TRBV4-2 and J usage is TRBJ2-7; TRBD2 might be the D (5 bases). Per the germline V gene, CDR1 is LGHNA and CDR2 is YNFKEQ. There are 16 residues in the CDR3. Deletions cut 1 base from V and 1 base from J, with 14 bases between.